This TCR beta chain was observed in a study of a mutant IDH1 vaccine in newly diagnosed glioma (TCRdb year 2021). About the full investigation: Vaccination started 4-6 weeks after radiotherapy alone, or was given together with temozolomide cycles in the groups whose treatment included chemotherapy. Of the roughly 34 treated patients, approximately 60% were male and roughly 40% were female, and a mean age of 40.4 years was recorded. Prior to enrollment, standard therapy consisting of radiotherapy alone, temozolomide alone, or radiochemotherapy with temozolomide had been administered to patients, with the combination being received by most patients. The week-35 safety follow-up took place at visit V12, and the week-47 end of study took place at visit V13. Peripheral blood was drawn at six visits: V03 (baseline), V05, V07, V10, V12 and V13. Longitudinal TCRB deep sequencing was done for some 26 treated patients, wherever samples were available for exploratory analyses.

Between the V and J ends, shortened by 2 bases and 0 bases respectively, the junction contains 20 bases. The CDR3 holds 19 amino acids from the cysteine to the phenylalanine. Of all the DNA, just the CDR3 is kept, 57 bases in frame from base 1. Reading the germline V gene gives CDR1 ENHRY and CDR2 SYGVKD. Notes on this clone: Its antigen specificity is not known. Per-base quality was not reported, and no clone a single base away is much larger than it.

Library preparation was by the immunoSEQ multiplex PCR assay. The hsTCRB Kit was used according to the manufacturer's protocol to amplify rearranged TCR beta chain sequences. Sequencing of TCRB libraries was carried out on an Illumina MiSeq. The authors' pipeline ran thus. The proprietary platform of the kit vendor was used for demultiplexing, trimming and gene mapping. The table was pulled from immuneACCESS by TCRdb, which kept in-frame rearrangements only. Such tables lose some clones; where checked, under half of the loss comes from unresolved V genes, and the rest has no known cause. That table furnishes V, J and clone size, whereas the DNA furnished D and trimming. The sample table shows tens of thousands of clones, and about 75% are seen once. 7.5% to 10% of the sample is in the top ten clones. Results the study describes overall, beyond this receptor: No apparent relationship was observed between pseudoprogression and alterations in the top peripheral T cell clonotypes detected by TCRB sequencing. The authors stated that sample limitations prevented analyses of patient blood samples from being reproduced. Immune responses induced by the vaccine were seen in 90% to 95% of patients across multiple MHC alleles. Availability determined which PBMC samples were chosen for TCRB deep sequencing.

This specimen's time point label, per the study, means: week 47, end of study. A 20-mer mutant IDH1 peptide at 300 micrograms in Montanide made up each vaccine dose, which was injected subcutaneously together with topical imiquimod. Patients received eight vaccinations in weeks 1, 3, 5, 7, 11, 15, 19 and 23, corresponding to visits V03 through V10. Donors had newly diagnosed WHO grade 3 or 4 IDH1-mutant astrocytomas with loss of nuclear ATRX. The samples were drawn from NOA16, a multicentre, single-arm, open-label phase I trial in Germany that tested a mutant IDH1 peptide vaccine in humans for the first time. The DNeasy Blood and Tissue Kit was used to extract genomic DNA from EDTA blood for TCRB sequencing.

The source was PBMCs, collected from a glioma patient whose treatment included an IDH1 peptide vaccine. The sequence was collected from a middle-aged man with glioma. The chain is encoded by TRBV10-3 joined to TRBJ1-3; TRBD1 could be the D gene, as 5 bases match. The nucleotide sequence is given as TGTGCCATCAGTGAGGCAGCGGGACTTCCCGTTAGCTCTGGAAACACCATATATTTT. Translation gives CAISEAAGLPVSSGNTIYF.